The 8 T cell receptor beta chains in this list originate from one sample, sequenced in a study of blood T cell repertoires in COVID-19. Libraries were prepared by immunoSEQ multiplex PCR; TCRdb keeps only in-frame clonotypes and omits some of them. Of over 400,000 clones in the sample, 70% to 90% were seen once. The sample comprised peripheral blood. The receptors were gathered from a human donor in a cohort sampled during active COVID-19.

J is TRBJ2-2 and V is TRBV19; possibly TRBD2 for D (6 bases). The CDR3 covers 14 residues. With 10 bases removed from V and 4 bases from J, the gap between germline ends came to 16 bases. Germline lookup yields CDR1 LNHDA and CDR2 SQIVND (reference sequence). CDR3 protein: CATCPVGGTGELFF. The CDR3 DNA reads TGTGCCACGTGTCCAGTGGGGGGCACCGGGGAGCTGTTTTTT. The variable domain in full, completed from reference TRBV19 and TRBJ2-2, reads DGGITQSPKYLFRKEGQNVTLSCEQNLNHDAMYWYRQDPGQGLRLIYYSQIVNDFQKGDIAEGYSVSREKKESFPLTVTSAQKNPTAFYLCATCPVGGTGELFFGEGSRLTVL.

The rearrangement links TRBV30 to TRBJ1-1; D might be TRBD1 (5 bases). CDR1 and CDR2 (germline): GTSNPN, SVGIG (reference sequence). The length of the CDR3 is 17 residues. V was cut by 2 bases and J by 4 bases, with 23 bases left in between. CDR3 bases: TGTGCCTGGAGTCCACCTCCTTGGGAGGGACGGGGCACTGAAGCTTTCTTT. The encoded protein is CAWSPPPWEGRGTEAFF. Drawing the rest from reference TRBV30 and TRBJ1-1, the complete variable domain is SQTIHQWPATLVQPVGSPLSLECTVEGTSNPNLYWYRQAAGRGLQLLFYSVGIGQISSEVPQNLSASRPQDRQFILSSKKLLLSDSGFYLCAWSPPPWEGRGTEAFFGQGTRLTVV.

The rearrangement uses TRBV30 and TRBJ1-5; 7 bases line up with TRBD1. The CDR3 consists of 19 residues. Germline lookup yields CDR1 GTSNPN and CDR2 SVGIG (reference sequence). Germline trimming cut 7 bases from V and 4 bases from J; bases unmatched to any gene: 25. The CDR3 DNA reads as TGTGCCTCCTTCATAAACCGTGACAGGGTTATTTGGTCAAATCAGCCCCAGCATTTT. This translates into CASFINRDRVIWSNQPQHF.

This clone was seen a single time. In nucleotides, the CDR3 is TGTGCCTTACTTAGCCAAGAGACCCAGTACTTC. Protein product: CALLSQETQYF. V gene TRBV30 combines with J gene TRBJ2-5; D gene uncertain. The CDR3 runs 11 residues. Trimming cost V 7 bases and J 1 base, with 7 bases left between them. Germline loops: CDR1 GTSNPN, CDR2 SVGIG (reference sequence).

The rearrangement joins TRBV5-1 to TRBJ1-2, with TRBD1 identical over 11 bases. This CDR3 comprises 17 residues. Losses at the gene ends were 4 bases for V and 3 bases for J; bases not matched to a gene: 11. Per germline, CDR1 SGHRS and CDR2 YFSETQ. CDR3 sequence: CASSPRTGGDVDYGYTF. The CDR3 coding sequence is TGCGCCAGCAGCCCCAGGACAGGGGGCGACGTAGACTATGGCTACACCTTC.

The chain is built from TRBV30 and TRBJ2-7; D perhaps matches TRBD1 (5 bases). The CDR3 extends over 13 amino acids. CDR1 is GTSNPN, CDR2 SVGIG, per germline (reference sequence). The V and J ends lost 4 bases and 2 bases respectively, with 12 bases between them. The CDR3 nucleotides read TGTGCCTGGATGGGCAGGGAAACCTACGAGCAGTACTTC. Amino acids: CAWMGRETYEQYF. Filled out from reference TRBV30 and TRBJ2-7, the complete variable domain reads SQTIHQWPATLVQPVGSPLSLECTVEGTSNPNLYWYRQAAGRGLQLLFYSVGIGQISSEVPQNLSASRPQDRQFILSSKKLLLSDSGFYLCAWMGRETYEQYFGPGTRLTVT.

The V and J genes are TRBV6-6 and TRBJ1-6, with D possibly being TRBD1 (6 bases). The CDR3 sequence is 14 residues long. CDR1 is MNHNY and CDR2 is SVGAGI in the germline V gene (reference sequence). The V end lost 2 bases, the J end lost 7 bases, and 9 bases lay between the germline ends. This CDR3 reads CASSYGGANSPLHF. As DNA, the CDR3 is TGTGCCAGCAGTTACGGGGGCGCGAATTCACCCCTCCACTTT.

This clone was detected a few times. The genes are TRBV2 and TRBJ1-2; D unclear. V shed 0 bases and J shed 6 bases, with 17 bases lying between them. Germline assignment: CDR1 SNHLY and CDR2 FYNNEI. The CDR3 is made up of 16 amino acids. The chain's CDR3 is CASSEAYPGKGNGYTF. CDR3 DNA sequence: TGTGCCAGCAGTGAAGCTTACCCGGGAAAAGGGAATGGCTACACCTTC. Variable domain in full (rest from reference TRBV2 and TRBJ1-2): EPEVTQTPSHQVTQMGQEVILRCVPISNHLYFYWYRQILGQKVEFLVSFYNNEISEKSEIFDDQFSVERPDGSNFTLKIRSTKLEDSAMYFCASSEAYPGKGNGYTFGSGTRLTVV.